These T cell receptor beta chains were read from a single sample in a study of T cell responses to AZD1222 COVID-19 vaccine. Method: immunoSEQ multiplex PCR; TCRdb's copy keeps in-frame clones and lacks some. This table has roughly 150,000 clones, about 91% appearing once. Specimen: peripheral blood, collected on day 0 of AZD1222 vaccination. Every receptor here comes from an adult in good health. Each CDR3 is given with its conserved first and last residue. The D gene is left open where the match is weak. Clone size is not always given. Where it is, it says once, few, many or a class for expanded clones.

J gene: TRBJ2-3; D gene: TRBD2; V gene: TRBV2; clone size: .; CDR3 DNA: TGTGCCAGCGATGAGGGGCGGGGGGGCCCCCGAGATACGCAGTATTTT; CDR3 protein: CASDEGRGGPRDTQYF
J gene: TRBJ1-1; D gene: TRBD1; V gene: TRBV28; clone size: .; CDR3 DNA: TGTGCCAGCAGAAGACAGGGGGCGGGAGCTTTCTTT; CDR3 protein: CASRRQGAGAFF
J gene: TRBJ2-7; D gene: .; V gene: TRBV6-2/TRBV6-3; clone size: .; CDR3 DNA: TGTGCCAGCAGTCCGACAGTCCACGAGCAGTACTTC; CDR3 protein: CASSPTVHEQYF
J gene: TRBJ2-2; D gene: TRBD2; V gene: TRBV13; clone size: .; CDR3 DNA: TGTGCCAGCAGCCCCCGACTAGCGGGAGGGATCGGGGAGCTGTTTTTT; CDR3 protein: CASSPRLAGGIGELFF
J gene: TRBJ2-5; D gene: .; V gene: TRBV6-1; clone size: .; CDR3 DNA: TGTGCCAGCAGGGAAGGGGGAGGGACGTTATTGGTAGAGACCCAGTACTTC; CDR3 protein: CASREGGGTLLVETQYF
J gene: TRBJ2-7; D gene: .; V gene: TRBV6-5; clone size: .; CDR3 DNA: TGTGCCAGCAGGCCCGGGACGGGAAATAACGAGCAGTACTTC; CDR3 protein: CASRPGTGNNEQYF
J gene: TRBJ1-5; D gene: .; V gene: TRBV18; clone size: .; CDR3 DNA: TGTGCCAGCTCACCGTTTGGGCCGTATAGCAATCAGCCCCAGCATTTT; CDR3 protein: CASSPFGPYSNQPQHF
J gene: TRBJ1-5; D gene: .; V gene: TRBV2; clone size: .; CDR3 DNA: TGTGCCAGCAGTGAACGGCTCCCGGACAATCAGCCCCAGCATTTT; CDR3 protein: CASSERLPDNQPQHF
J gene: TRBJ1-5; D gene: .; V gene: TRBV24-1; clone size: .; CDR3 DNA: TGTGCCACCAGTGACGGGACATCCAACAATCAGCCCCAGCATTTT; CDR3 protein: CATSDGTSNNQPQHF
J gene: TRBJ2-3; D gene: TRBD2; V gene: TRBV5-1; clone size: .; CDR3 DNA: TGCGCCAGCAGCTTGAGGGGACTAGGCACAGATACGCAGTATTTT; CDR3 protein: CASSLRGLGTDTQYF
J gene: TRBJ2-1; D gene: .; V gene: TRBV28; clone size: .; CDR3 DNA: TGTGCCAGCAGTTTATATCACCTGCGCAATGAGCAGTTCTTC; CDR3 protein: CASSLYHLRNEQFF
J gene: TRBJ1-6; D gene: .; V gene: TRBV7-9; clone size: .; CDR3 DNA: TGTGCCAGCAGCTTAAGCAGCGGCTATTCACCCCTCCACTTT; CDR3 protein: CASSLSSGYSPLHF
J gene: TRBJ2-2; D gene: .; V gene: TRBV6-5; clone size: .; CDR3 DNA: TGTGCCAGCAGTCGGGACTTGAACACCGGGGAGCTGTTTTTT; CDR3 protein: CASSRDLNTGELFF
J gene: TRBJ2-5; D gene: TRBD2; V gene: TRBV10-3; clone size: .; CDR3 DNA: TGTGCCATTGGGACTAGCGGGGGACCTCAGGAGACCCAGTACTTC; CDR3 protein: CAIGTSGGPQETQYF
J gene: TRBJ2-2; D gene: .; V gene: TRBV2; clone size: .; CDR3 DNA: TGTGCCAGCAGTGGACAGCCGGATTTCACCGGGGAGCTGTTTTTT; CDR3 protein: CASSGQPDFTGELFF
J gene: TRBJ2-1; D gene: .; V gene: TRBV2; clone size: .; CDR3 DNA: TGTGCCAGGAAAAGGTCCTACAATGAGCAGTTCTTC; CDR3 protein: CARKRSYNEQFF
J gene: TRBJ1-1; D gene: TRBD1; V gene: TRBV18; clone size: .; CDR3 DNA: TGTGCCAGCTCGGGACAGAGTGCAGCGAACACTGAAGCTTTCTTT; CDR3 protein: CASSGQSAANTEAFF
J gene: TRBJ2-1; D gene: .; V gene: TRBV12-3/TRBV12-4; clone size: .; CDR3 DNA: TGTGCCAGCAGTTCCGGACTTGGGGGTGAGCAGTTCTTC; CDR3 protein: CASSSGLGGEQFF
J gene: TRBJ1-2; D gene: .; V gene: TRBV10-2; clone size: .; CDR3 DNA: TGCGCCAGCAGTGAGAGTAAGGGGGGACCTAACTATGGCTACACCTTC; CDR3 protein: CASSESKGGPNYGYTF
J gene: TRBJ2-2; D gene: .; V gene: TRBV6-5; clone size: .; CDR3 DNA: TGTGCCAGCACGGCGGGGCGGTCCACCGGGGAGCTGTTTTTT; CDR3 protein: CASTAGRSTGELFF
J gene: TRBJ2-2; D gene: .; V gene: TRBV28; clone size: few; CDR3 DNA: TGTGCCAGCAGTACAGGGTTGAACACCGGGGAGCTGTTTTTT; CDR3 protein: CASSTGLNTGELFF
J gene: TRBJ2-1; D gene: TRBD2; V gene: TRBV5-6; clone size: .; CDR3 DNA: TGTGCCAGCAGTCCGGGACTACCGACCTACAATGAGCAGTTCTTC; CDR3 protein: CASSPGLPTYNEQFF